This entry lists 8 T cell receptor beta chains sequenced from one sample in a study of T cells in Graves' hyperthyroidism and ophthalmopathy. Amplified TCR beta CDR3 regions derived from RNA transcripts. When the TCR CDR3 underwent first-round RT-PCR, the HTBI primer set was used. Using its own MiXCR run on the multiplex PCR reads, TCRdb lists one record per CDR3 protein. The sample comprises some 500,000 distinct CDR3 sequences, 13% to 15% of which are singletons, and about 17% rests with the top ten. Sequencing input: blood. These receptors all come from a woman aged 18-29 years with Graves' hyperthyroidism.

In this sample, this clonotype turned up many times. V and J are TRBV2 and TRBJ2-1; 11 bases match TRBD2. V was pared by 2 bases and J by 6 bases, with 9 bases of the junction left unmatched. Germline CDR1 SNHLY, CDR2 FYNNEI. The CDR3 loop spans 17 amino acids. The CDR3 region has the DNA TGTGCCAGCAGTGAATCTGGGACTAGCGGAAGGAGCAATGAGCAGTTCTTC. It codes for CASSESGTSGRSNEQFF.

This clonotype has at least ten counts. V and J are TRBV24-1 and TRBJ2-3; D may be TRBD2 (6 bases). The germline gives CDR1 KGHDR, CDR2 SFDVKD. Trimming left V 4 bases short and J 4 bases short, with 17 bases between. The length of the CDR3 is 16 residues. The chain's CDR3 is CATSDPGMTSADTQYF. As DNA, the CDR3 is TGTGCCACCAGTGACCCAGGGATGACTAGTGCAGATACGCAGTATTTT.

This clonotype showed up many times. The V call is TRBV7-8, the J call TRBJ2-7, with TRBD2 as a possible D gene (5 bases). Trimming removed 10 bases from V and 5 bases from J, with 18 bases in between. Germline lookup yields CDR1 SGHVS and CDR2 FQNEAQ. The CDR3 contains 13 residues. CDR3 region: CATSLRESDEQYV. CDR3 bases: TGTGCCACCTCATTGAGGGAGTCGGACGAGCAGTACGTC.

A word on this clonotype: The conserved closing phenylalanine or tryptophan is absent in this CDR3, likely reflecting a read error. The chain is built from TRBV11-3 and TRBJ2-1; D may be TRBD1 (5 bases). CDR1 is SGHNT, CDR2 YENEEA, per germline. Trimming stripped 5 bases from V and 6 bases from J, with 17 bases between. The CDR3 sequence is 15 residues long. The CDR3 is CASSPVGQGCNEQFL. CDR3 DNA sequence: TGTGCCAGCAGCCCAGTCGGTCAGGGATGCAATGAGCAGTTCCTC.

This clonotype was counted ten times or more. This chain uses TRBV20-1 with TRBJ2-5; D not certain. Trimming pared 3 bases from V and 3 bases from J, leaving 8 bases between. This CDR3 is 12 amino acids long. CDR1 is DFQATT and CDR2 is SNEGSKA in the germline V gene (reference sequence). In DNA, the CDR3 is TGCAGTGCTAGTCCAGGAGAAGAGACCCAGTACTTC. As protein: CSASPGEETQYF.

This clonotype came up a few times. The chain employs TRBV12-3 or TRBV12-4 and TRBJ2-1; D may be TRBD2 (6 bases). V lost 7 bases and J lost 5, with 12 bases in between. The CDR3 runs 13 residues. In nucleotides, the CDR3 is TGTGCCAGCACCCCGACTAGTAACAATGAGCAGTTCTTC. Translated, it gives CASTPTSNNEQFF.

A few counts support this clonotype. The chain employs TRBV5-1 and TRBJ1-1, with D hard to call. This CDR3 region has 16 residues. Trimming removed 4 bases at V and 1 base at J, with 17 bases between. Germline lookup yields CDR1 SGHRS and CDR2 YFSETQ. CDR3 in DNA: TGCGCCAGCAGCCCAATTCGGGGAGATGCGAACACTGAAGCTTTCTTT. Translated: CASSPIRGDANTEAFF.

The chain employs TRBV29-1 and TRBJ2-3; D gene uncertain. V was clipped by 5 bases and J by 4 bases, with 7 bases between them. Germline values: CDR1 SQVTM, CDR2 ANQGSEA. The CDR3 has 11 amino acids. The CDR3 loop reads CSVLEPDTQYF. As DNA, the CDR3 is TGCAGCGTTCTGGAACCAGATACGCAGTATTTT.